Following are 15 T cell receptor beta chains from one sample sequenced in a study of metastatic and nonmetastatic thyroid tumors (TCRdb year 2020). Before undergoing thyroid surgery, none of the patients had been given any kind of treatment. Library preparation employed PCR. Instrument on record: Illumina HiSeq 4000. TCRdb trimmed the raw reads at Q25, called clones with MiXCR and kept productive beta chains. A total of about 43,000 clones appear in this sample, around 2.9% of them only once. The ten largest clones represent more than 8.5% of the sample. The sample was blood. The origin of the receptors is a female donor with papillary thyroid cancer or a benign thyroid nodule (not recorded which). Some clones in this sample may be carry-over from other donors' samples.

By sample fraction, this clone is medium-sized. The genes are TRBV20-1 and TRBJ2-1, with 10 bases that match TRBD2. The CDR3 consists of 15 residues. Looked up from germline, CDR1 is DFQATT and CDR2 is SNEGSKA (reference sequence). V lost 4 bases and J lost 3; bases outside the gene matches: 6. The CDR3 bases are TGCAGTGCTATAACGGGACTAGCGAGCTACAATGAGCAGTTCTTC. Translation: CSAITGLASYNEQFF.

The chain joins TRBV12-3 or TRBV12-4 to TRBJ2-1; TRBD1 agrees at 7 bases. J lost 5 bases, V lost 3 bases, and 7 bases had no gene match. The CDR3 sequence is 15 residues long. In nucleotides, the CDR3 is TGTGCCAGCAGTTTCGAGGGACAGCTTAACAATGAGCAGTTCTTC. Translation gives CASSFEGQLNNEQFF.

This clone was detected only a few times. This chain joins TRBV6-1 and TRBJ2-7; D might be TRBD2 (6 bases). The V end lost 3 bases, the J end lost 7 bases, and 13 bases lay between the germline ends. CDR1 and CDR2 from the germline V gene are MNHNS and SASEGT. This CDR3 has 13 residues. CDR3 amino acids: CASSEGGTREQYV. DNA of the CDR3: TGTGCCAGCAGTGAGGGGGGTACGAGAGAGCAGTACGTC.

This clone was detected a few times. The junction shows a germline mismatch at one end, possibly a read error. This chain joins TRBV6-1 and TRBJ2-7; TRBD1 might be the D (7 bases). This CDR3 contains 14 residues. CDR1 is MNHNS, CDR2 SASEGT, per germline. DNA of the CDR3: TGTGCCAGCACTGAATCGGAGGGGGCCTCCGAACAGTACTTC. Amino acid sequence: CASTESEGASEQYF.

This clone was seen a few times. The chain couples TRBV15 to TRBJ1-5; D is unresolved. The CDR3 loop spans 16 amino acids. Germline lookup yields CDR1 LNHNV and CDR2 YYDKDF (reference sequence). Trimming pared 0 bases from V and 3 bases from J, leaving 12 bases between. In DNA, the CDR3 is TGTGCCACCAGCAGAGATCCCGGGCAGCCCAATCAGCCCCAGCATTTT. It specifies CATSRDPGQPNQPQHF.

This clone was seen repeatedly, ten times or more. The chain links TRBV10-3 to TRBJ2-5; TRBD2 agrees at 7 bases. From germline, CDR1 is ENHRY and CDR2 SYGVKD. After removal of 2 bases from V and 0 bases from J, the junction contained 3 bases not matched to a gene. The CDR3 sequence is 15 residues long. CDR3 in DNA: TGTGCCATCAGTGAGGCGAGCGGGGACCAAGAGACCCAGTACTTC. It specifies CAISEASGDQETQYF.

The gene calls are TRBV6-1 and TRBJ2-3; no reliable D call. Trimming shortened V by 0 bases and J by 3 bases, and 7 bases separated the two germline ends. In germline, CDR1 is MNHNS, CDR2 SASEGT. CDR3 length: 14 amino acids. The CDR3 sequence is CASSEASGTDTQYF. In nucleotides, the CDR3 is TGTGCCAGCAGTGAAGCGTCCGGGACAGATACGCAGTATTTT.

This clone was seen a few times. This clone may be a read error of a much larger clone one base away. This sequence joins TRBV6-4 and TRBJ2-3; D call uncertain. The CDR3 has 13 residues. Per germline, CDR1 MRHNA and CDR2 SNTAGT. The V end was cut by 4 bases, the J end by 0 bases, with 5 bases between. Here the CDR3 DNA reads TGTGCCAGCAGTGGGTACAGCACAGATACGCAGTATTTT. Translated, it gives CASSGYSTDTQYF.

This clone was found a few times. CDR3 sequence reads: CASSLGPTDTQYF. CDR3 DNA sequence: TGTGCCAGCAGCCTTGGACCCACAGATACGCAGTATTTT. The chain recombines TRBV6-1 with TRBJ2-3; D gene ambiguous. The CDR3 is 13 amino acids. Trimming stripped 6 bases from V and 2 bases from J, with 9 bases between. CDR1 is MNHNS, CDR2 SASEGT, per germline.

This clone was seen a handful of times. This chain joins TRBV6-2 or TRBV6-3 and TRBJ1-6, with no clear D. The CDR3 has 13 residues. V lost 7 bases and J lost 7, with 11 bases in between. Germline CDR1 is MNHEY and CDR2 is SVGEGT. The CDR3 DNA is TGTGCCAGCAAAGAACGTTTGAATTCACCCCTCCACTTT. Protein product: CASKERLNSPLHF.

This clone is judged medium-sized. The rearrangement uses TRBV11-2 and TRBJ2-1; no firm D call. There are 12 residues in the CDR3. V was shortened by 5 bases and J by 7 bases, with 9 bases between the two germline ends. CDR1 and CDR2 (germline): SGHAT, FQNNGV. The DNA for the CDR3 is TGTGCCAGCAGCCGAACCAGGAATGAGCAGTTCTTC. Its translation is CASSRTRNEQFF.

There are a few counts of this clone. The chain carries TRBV6-5 and TRBJ2-6; tentatively, D is TRBD1 (5 bases). Trimming removed 4 bases from V and 0 bases from J, with 7 bases in between. The length of the CDR3 is 15 residues. CDR1 and CDR2 from the germline V gene are MNHEY and SVGAGI. The CDR3 nucleotides read TGTGCCAGCAGTTGGACAAACTCTGGGGCCAACGTCCTGACTTTC. Its protein product is CASSWTNSGANVLTF.

This clone appeared a few times. V usage is TRBV6-1 and J usage is TRBJ1-6; TRBD1 aligns across 8 bases. Looked up from germline, CDR1 is MNHNS and CDR2 is SASEGT. Trimming at V came to 4 bases and at J to 8 bases, leaving 4 bases not matched to a gene. There are 14 residues in the CDR3. For the CDR3, the DNA is TGTGCCAGCAGTGTCGGACAGGGTTATTCACCCCTCCACTTT. Its protein product is CASSVGQGYSPLHF.

This clone was counted many times. The V and J genes are TRBV30 and TRBJ1-2; 7 bases agree with TRBD1. Per the germline V gene, CDR1 is GTSNPN and CDR2 is SVGIG (reference sequence). The length of the CDR3 is 16 residues. Unmatched junction bases numbered 10, after V lost 0 bases and J lost 3 bases. For the CDR3, the DNA is TGTGCCTGGAGTGTACCTTCTCGGGGACAGTACTATGGCTACACCTTC. This encodes CAWSVPSRGQYYGYTF.

Only a few counts were recorded for this clone. The chain employs TRBV12-3 or TRBV12-4 and TRBJ2-7; D is undetermined. The CDR3 is made up of 11 amino acids. V dropped 6 bases and J dropped 6 bases, with 9 bases sitting between them. The CDR3 spells CASRAFLEQYF. The CDR3, as DNA: TGTGCCAGCAGGGCCTTCCTCGAGCAGTACTTC.